The 4 T cell receptor beta chains presented below share a single source sample, sequenced in a study of a mutant IDH1 vaccine in newly diagnosed glioma. Sequenced by immunoSEQ multiplex PCR; TCRdb stores in-frame clones only, minus some. Of about 16,000 clones in the sample, roughly 96% were seen once. The time point is: baseline, week 1 (first vaccination visit). The treatment denotes: pre-vaccination baseline after standard-of-care therapy. The specimen comprised peripheral blood mononuclear cells (PBMCs), sampled from a glioma patient treated with radiotherapy, temozolomide or both. These receptors were obtained from a young woman with glioma. Some clones in this sample may be carry-over from other donors' samples.

The genes are TRBV6-5 and TRBJ1-2; D is unresolved. Looked up from germline, CDR1 is MNHEY and CDR2 is SVGAGI. The CDR3 extends over 12 amino acids. Deletions cut 5 bases from V and 9 bases from J, with 13 bases between. CDR3 loop: CASSRAGGSYTF. The CDR3 coding sequence is TGTGCCAGCAGTCGAGCAGGAGGGAGCTACACCTTC.

The chain links TRBV6-5 to TRBJ2-5, with 9 bases identical to TRBD2. The V segment lost 6 bases and the J segment 5 bases; nucleotides outside the gene matches: 7. The CDR3 is made up of 14 amino acids. Germline assignment: CDR1 MNHEY and CDR2 SVGAGI. DNA of the CDR3: TGTGCCAGCAGCCTCGGGCTAGCGGGGGAGACCCAGTACTTC. Protein: CASSLGLAGETQYF.

V and J are TRBV2 and TRBJ2-7; D possibly corresponds to TRBD2 (5 bases). The CDR3 has 12 amino acids. Germline V gene lookup returns CDR1 SNHLY and CDR2 FYNNEI. Trimming took off 11 bases at V and 4 bases at J, with 15 bases between the two ends. Written as DNA, the CDR3 is TGTGCCCGGGGTAGCGACGCGTACGAGCAGTACTTC. Its translation is CARGSDAYEQYF.

The rearrangement links TRBV28 to TRBJ2-1, with D perhaps matching TRBD2 (6 bases). CDR1 and CDR2 (germline): MDHEN, SYDVKM. V lost 7 bases, J lost 4 bases, and 14 bases lay in between. The CDR3 consists of 14 residues. The CDR3 bases are TGTGCCAGCACCAATAGCGGAACTTACAATGAGCAGTTCTTC. Translating it yields CASTNSGTYNEQFF.